This TCR beta chain was recovered during a study of blood T cell repertoires in COVID-19. Across the whole study: Some COVID-19 samples were acute and others convalescent; all came from the United States, Italy and Spain. PBMCs, B-cell-depleted T cells, or T cells were the source of the cDNA or gDNA that made up the material.

This CDR3 is 15 amino acids long. With V trimmed by 6 bases and J by 7 bases, 9 bases remained unmatched. Germline assignment: CDR1 MNHEY and CDR2 SMNVEV (reference sequence). In the authors' workflow: Amplification of reference gene primers provided the estimated nucleated cell counts. Assay used: immunoSEQ multiplex PCR; TCRdb lists only in-frame clones, some missing. The V and J calls and clone size are taken from that table; D and trimming were inferred from the DNA. This table holds around 260,000 clones, around 80% found once. This chain joins TRBV27 and TRBJ2-2, with TRBD1 identical over 9 bases. The origin of this receptor is a man between 60 and 70 years old with acute or convalescent COVID-19. Input material: peripheral blood. CDR3 nucleotides: TGTGCCAGCAGCCCATCTGGACAGGGGAACGGGGAGCTGTTTTTT. It encodes CASSPSGQGNGELFF.